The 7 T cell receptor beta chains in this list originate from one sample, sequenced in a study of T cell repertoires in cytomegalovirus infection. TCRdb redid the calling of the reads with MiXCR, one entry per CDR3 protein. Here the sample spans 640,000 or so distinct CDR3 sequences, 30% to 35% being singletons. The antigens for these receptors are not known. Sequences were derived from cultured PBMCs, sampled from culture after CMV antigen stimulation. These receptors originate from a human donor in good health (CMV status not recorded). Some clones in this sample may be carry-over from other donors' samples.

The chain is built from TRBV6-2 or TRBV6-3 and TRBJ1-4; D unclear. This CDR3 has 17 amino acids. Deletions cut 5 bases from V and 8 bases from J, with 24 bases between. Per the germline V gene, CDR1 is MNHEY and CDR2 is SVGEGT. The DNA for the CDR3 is TGTGCCAGCAGTAACCCGGACGGATCGGGCCCGGGGGAAAAACTGTTTTTT. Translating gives CASSNPDGSGPGEKLFF.

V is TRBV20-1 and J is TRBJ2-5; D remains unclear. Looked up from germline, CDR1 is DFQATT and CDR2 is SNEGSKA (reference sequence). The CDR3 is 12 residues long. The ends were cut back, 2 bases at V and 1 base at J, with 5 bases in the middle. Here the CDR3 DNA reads TGCAGTGCTAGACAGAGCCAAGAGACCCAGTACTTC. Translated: CSARQSQETQYF.

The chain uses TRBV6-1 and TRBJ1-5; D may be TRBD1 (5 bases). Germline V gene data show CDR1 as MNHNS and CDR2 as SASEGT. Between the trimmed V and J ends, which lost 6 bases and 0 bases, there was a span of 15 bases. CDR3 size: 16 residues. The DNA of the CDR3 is TGTGCCAGCAGGGACCCTTCCGACAGTAGCAATCAGCCCCAGCATTTT. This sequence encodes CASRDPSDSSNQPQHF.

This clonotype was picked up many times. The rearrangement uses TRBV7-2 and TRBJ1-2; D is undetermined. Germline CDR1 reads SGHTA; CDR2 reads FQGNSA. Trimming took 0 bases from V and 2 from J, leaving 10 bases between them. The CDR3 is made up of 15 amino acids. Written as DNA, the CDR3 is TGTGCCAGCAGCTTAGCGCCCGGGTTCAACTATGGCTACACCTTC. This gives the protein CASSLAPGFNYGYTF.

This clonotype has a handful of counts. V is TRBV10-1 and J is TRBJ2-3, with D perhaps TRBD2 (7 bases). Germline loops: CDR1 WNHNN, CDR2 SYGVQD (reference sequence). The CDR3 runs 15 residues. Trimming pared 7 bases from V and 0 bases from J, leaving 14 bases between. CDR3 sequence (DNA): TGCGCCAGCAACTCCGGGGGGCCTAGCACAGATACGCAGTATTTT. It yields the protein CASNSGGPSTDTQYF.

This CDR3 is CSARDLRRVYSNQPQHF. The CDR3 coding sequence is TGCAGTGCTAGAGATCTAAGGCGGGTTTATAGCAATCAGCCCCAGCATTTT. The chain couples TRBV20-1 to TRBJ1-5; the D is unclear. From germline, CDR1 is DFQATT and CDR2 SNEGSKA (reference sequence). Trimming stripped 0 bases from V and 0 bases from J, with 15 bases between. The CDR3 runs to 17 residues.

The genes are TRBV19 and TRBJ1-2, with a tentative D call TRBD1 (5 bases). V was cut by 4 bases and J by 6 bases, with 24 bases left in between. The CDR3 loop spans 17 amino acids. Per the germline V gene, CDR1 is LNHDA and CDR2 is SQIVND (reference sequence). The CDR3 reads CASSNAGRLEGNHGYTF. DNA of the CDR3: TGTGCCAGTAGTAACGCGGGACGTCTCGAAGGGAATCATGGCTACACCTTC.